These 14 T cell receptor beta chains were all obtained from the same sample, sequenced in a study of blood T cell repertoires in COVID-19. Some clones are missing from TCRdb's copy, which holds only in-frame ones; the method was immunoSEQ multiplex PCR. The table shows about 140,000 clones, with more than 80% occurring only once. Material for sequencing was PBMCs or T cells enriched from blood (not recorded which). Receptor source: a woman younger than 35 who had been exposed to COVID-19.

The CDR3 loop reads CAWRPGQPSYGYTF. The CDR3 DNA is TGTGCCTGGAGGCCGGGACAGCCCTCCTATGGCTACACCTTC. J is TRBJ1-2 and V is TRBV30; 7 nucleotides match TRBD1. With V trimmed by 3 bases and J by 4 bases, 8 bases remained unmatched. From germline, CDR1 is GTSNPN and CDR2 SVGIG (reference sequence). There are 14 residues in the CDR3.

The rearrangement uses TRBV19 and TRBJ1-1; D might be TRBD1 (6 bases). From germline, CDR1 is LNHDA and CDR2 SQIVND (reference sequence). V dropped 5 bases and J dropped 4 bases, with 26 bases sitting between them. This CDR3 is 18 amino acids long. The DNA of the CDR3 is TGTGCCAGTAGTCTGGCCCTCATGACAGGCCTTCGTGGCACTGAAGCTTTCTTT. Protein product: CASSLALMTGLRGTEAFF.

The DNA for the CDR3 is TGTGCCAGCAGCAAAGACGGCTACGAGCAGTACTTC. Its protein is CASSKDGYEQYF. The genes are TRBV21-1 and TRBJ2-7; the table's TRBD2 call for D was not verified on the DNA. TRBV21-1 is listed as a pseudogene. The CDR3 is 12 amino acids.

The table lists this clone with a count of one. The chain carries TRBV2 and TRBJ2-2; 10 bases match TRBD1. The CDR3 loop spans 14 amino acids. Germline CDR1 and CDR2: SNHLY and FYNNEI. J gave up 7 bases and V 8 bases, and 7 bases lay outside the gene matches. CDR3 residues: CASGDRGGVGELFF. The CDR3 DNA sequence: TGTGCCAGCGGGGACAGGGGAGGGGTCGGGGAGCTGTTTTTT.

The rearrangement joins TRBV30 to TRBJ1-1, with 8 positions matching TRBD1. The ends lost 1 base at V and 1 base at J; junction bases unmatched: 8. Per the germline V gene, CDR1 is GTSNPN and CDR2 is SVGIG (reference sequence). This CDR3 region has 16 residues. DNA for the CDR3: TGTGCCTGGAGTGCATCGACAGGGGTCAGGAACACTGAAGCTTTCTTT. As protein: CAWSASTGVRNTEAFF.

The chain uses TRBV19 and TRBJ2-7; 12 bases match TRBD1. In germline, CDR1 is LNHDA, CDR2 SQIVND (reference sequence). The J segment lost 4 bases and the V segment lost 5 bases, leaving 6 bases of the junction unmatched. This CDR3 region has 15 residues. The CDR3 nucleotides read TGTGCCAGTAGTCCCCGGGACAGGGGGCTTTACGAGCAGTACTTC. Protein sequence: CASSPRDRGLYEQYF.

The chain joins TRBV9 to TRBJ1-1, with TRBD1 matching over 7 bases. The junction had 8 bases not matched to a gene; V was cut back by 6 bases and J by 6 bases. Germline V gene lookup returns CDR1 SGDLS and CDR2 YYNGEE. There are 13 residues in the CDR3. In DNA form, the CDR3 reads TGTGCCAGCAAAGGGGGACAGCAAGCTGAAGCTTTCTTT. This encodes CASKGGQQAEAFF.

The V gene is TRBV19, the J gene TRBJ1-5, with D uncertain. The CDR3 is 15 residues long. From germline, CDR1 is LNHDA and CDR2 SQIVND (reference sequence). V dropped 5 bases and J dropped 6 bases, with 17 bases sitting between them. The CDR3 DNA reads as TGTGCCAGTAGTTCCGCCGGGGTTCTGGGTCAGCCCCAGCATTTT. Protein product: CASSSAGVLGQPQHF.

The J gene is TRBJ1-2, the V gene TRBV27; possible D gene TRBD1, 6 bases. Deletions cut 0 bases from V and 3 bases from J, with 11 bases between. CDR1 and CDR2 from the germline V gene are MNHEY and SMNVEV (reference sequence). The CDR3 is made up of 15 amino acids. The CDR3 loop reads CASSLSYNRDYGYTF. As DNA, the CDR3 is TGTGCCAGCAGTTTATCGTATAACAGGGACTATGGCTACACCTTC.

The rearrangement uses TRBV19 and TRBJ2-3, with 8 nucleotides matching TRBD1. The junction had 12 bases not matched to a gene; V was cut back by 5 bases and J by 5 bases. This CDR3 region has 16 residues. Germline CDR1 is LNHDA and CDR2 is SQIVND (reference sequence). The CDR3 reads CASSPGSGQGIDTQYF. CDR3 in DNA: TGTGCCAGTAGTCCCGGGTCTGGACAGGGAATAGATACGCAGTATTTT.

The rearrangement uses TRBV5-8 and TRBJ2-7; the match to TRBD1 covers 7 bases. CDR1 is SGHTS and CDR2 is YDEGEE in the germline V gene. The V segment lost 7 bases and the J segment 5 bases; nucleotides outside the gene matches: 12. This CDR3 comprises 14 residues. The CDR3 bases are TGTGCCAGCGGGTACGACAGGGCAGTGGACGAGCAGTACTTC. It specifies CASGYDRAVDEQYF.

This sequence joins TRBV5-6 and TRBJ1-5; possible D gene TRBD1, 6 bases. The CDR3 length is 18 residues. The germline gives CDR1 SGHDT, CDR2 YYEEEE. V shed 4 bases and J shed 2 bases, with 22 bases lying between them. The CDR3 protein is CASSGGAGRRGGNQPQHF. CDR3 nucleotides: TGTGCCAGCAGCGGGGGGGCAGGGAGGAGAGGCGGCAATCAGCCCCAGCATTTT.

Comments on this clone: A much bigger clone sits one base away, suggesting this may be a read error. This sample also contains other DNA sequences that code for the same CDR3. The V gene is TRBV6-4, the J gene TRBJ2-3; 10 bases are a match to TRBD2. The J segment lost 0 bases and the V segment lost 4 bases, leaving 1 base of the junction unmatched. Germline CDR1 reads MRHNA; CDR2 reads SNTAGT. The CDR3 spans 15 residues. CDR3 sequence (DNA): TGTGCCAGCAGTGTGACTAGCGGGAGCACAGATACGCAGTATTTT. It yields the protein CASSVTSGSTDTQYF.

The CDR3 sequence is CATSLRETQYF. CDR3 DNA: TGTGCCACCAGTCTTCGGGAGACCCAGTACTTC. The V gene is TRBV24-1, the J gene TRBJ2-5; D ambiguous. CDR1 is KGHDR and CDR2 is SFDVKD in the germline V gene. V gave up 6 bases and J gave up 5 bases, with 6 bases separating them. The CDR3 sequence is 11 residues long.